Following are 3 T cell receptor beta chains from one sample sequenced in a study of blood T cell repertoires in COVID-19 (TCRdb year 2020). The receptor library was made with the immunoSEQ multiplex PCR assay. TCRdb retrieved this table from immuneACCESS and kept in-frame rearrangements only. Not all clones are present; in checked studies, unresolved V genes account for under half, and no reason is known for the remainder. Counted in this sample were 30,000 to 50,000 clones; more than 65% of them appeared once. The ten largest clones represent approximately 20% of the sample. Sequenced: peripheral blood. These receptors all come from a man aged 65 to 79 with acute or convalescent COVID-19.

This clone appeared once. This chain links TRBV27 with TRBJ1-4; no clear D. The CDR3 consists of 15 residues. The ends were cut back, 1 base at V and 0 bases at J, with 6 bases in the middle. Germline V gene lookup returns CDR1 MNHEY and CDR2 SMNVEV (reference sequence). CDR3 residues: CASSLYSATNEKLFF. In DNA, the CDR3 is TGTGCCAGCAGTTTATACTCCGCAACTAATGAAAAACTGTTTTTT.

CDR3 in amino acids: CASSDSVERPYQETQYF. The CDR3 coding sequence is TGTGCCAGCAGTGACTCAGTCGAGCGGCCGTACCAAGAGACCCAGTACTTC. This sequence joins TRBV6-4 and TRBJ2-5, with a tentative D call TRBD2 (5 bases). Trimming pared 0 bases from V and 0 bases from J, leaving 14 bases between. This CDR3 has 17 amino acids. Germline CDR1 is MRHNA and CDR2 is SNTAGT.

V usage is TRBV7-8 and J usage is TRBJ2-2; TRBD2 aligns across 10 bases. CDR3 length equals 18 residues. V lost 0 bases to trimming and J lost 8 bases; unmatched junction nucleotides: 12. Per germline, CDR1 SGHVS and CDR2 FQNEAQ. CDR3 in amino acids: CASSLAPALAGALGELFF. The CDR3 region has the DNA TGTGCCAGCAGCTTAGCACCCGCCCTAGCGGGAGCGTTGGGGGAGCTGTTTTTT. Filled out from reference TRBV7-8 and TRBJ2-2, the complete variable domain reads GAGVSQSPRYKVAKRGQDVALRCDPISGHVSLFWYQQALGQGPEFLTYFQNEAQLDKSGLPSDRFFAERPEGSVSTLKIQRTQQEDSAVYLCASSLAPALAGALGELFFGEGSRLTVL.